Listed below are T cell receptor beta chains from one sample, sequenced in a study of PD-1 blockade in classical Hodgkin lymphoma. TCRdb's table, derived via immunoSEQ multiplex PCR, lists solely in-frame clones and lacks some. The data show tens of thousands of clones, roughly 70% seen once. Material: peripheral blood mononuclear cells (PBMCs), obtained before the second cycle of nivolumab. These receptors all come from a human donor with classical Hodgkin lymphoma. Each CDR3 is given with its conserved first and last residue. The D gene is left open where the match is weak. Expanded clones are given a class, and other clones once, few, many or no size at all.

>TRBV6-6|once|TRBJ1-6|TRBD1
TGTGCCAGCAAAAGACAGGGTAATAATTCACCCCTCCACTTT
CASKRQGNNSPLHF
>TRBV7-8|-|TRBJ2-1|TRBD2
TGTGCCAGCAGCTTAGGGGCTAGCGGGAGAGCATTGCAGTTCTTC
CASSLGASGRALQFF
>TRBV2|-|TRBJ2-2|-
TGTGCCAGCAGTGAAAGGCAGAACACCGGGGAGCTGTTTTTT
CASSERQNTGELFF
>TRBV6-5|-|TRBJ1-2|TRBD1
TGTGCCAGCAGATCCCACAGGGGGCAAGGCTACACCTTC
CASRSHRGQGYTF
>TRBV5-8|-|TRBJ1-1|-
TGTGCCAGCAGCTTAGTGGCAGGGTACTGGAACACTGAAGCTTTCTTT
CASSLVAGYWNTEAFF
>TRBV27|few|TRBJ2-5|TRBD2
TGTGCCAGCCCCTGGGAGGGATATGAAGAGACCCAGTACTTC
CASPWEGYEETQYF
>TRBV30|few|TRBJ2-1|TRBD2
TGTGCCTGGAGTGTCGGGACTAGCAGTTGGACTGACAATGAGCAGTTCTTC
CAWSVGTSSWTDNEQFF
>TRBV19|-|TRBJ2-2|-
TGTGCCAGTAGTACCCTCACCGGGGAGCTGTTTTTT
CASSTLTGELFF
>TRBV28|-|TRBJ1-5|-
TGTGCCAGCAGTGTCCGAGGCGATCAGCCCCAGCATTTT
CASSVRGDQPQHF
>TRBV2|-|TRBJ1-6|-
TGTGCCAGCAGTGAAGCTGAGGGACTGGGGGGTAGTTCACCCCTCCACTTT
CASSEAEGLGGSSPLHF
>TRBV29-1|-|TRBJ2-1|-
TGCAGCGTTGGTAGCTACAATGAGCAGTTCTTC
CSVGSYNEQFF
>TRBV7-2|-|TRBJ2-7|TRBD1
TGTGCCAGCAGTTTCGGACAGGGGGCGCGAGAGCAGTACTTC
CASSFGQGAREQYF
>TRBV7-2|few|TRBJ2-3|-
TGTGCCAGCAGCTTAGTTTGGTCTAGCACAGATACGCAGTATTTT
CASSLVWSSTDTQYF
>TRBV4-3|large|TRBJ1-2|TRBD1
TGCGCCAGCAGCCAAGATGAGGGGTTGGGGACAGGCGGGGGCTACACCTTC
CASSQDEGLGTGGGYTF
>TRBV19|once|TRBJ1-1|-
TGTGCCAGTAGTAATAAAGGGGGTGAAGCTTTCTTT
CASSNKGGEAFF
>TRBV2|-|TRBJ1-3|-
TGTGCCAGCAGGGGGAGGGGCGGAAACACCATATATTTT
CASRGRGGNTIYF
>TRBV28|-|TRBJ2-1|-
TGTGCCAGCAGTTTAGTGGACAGCTCCTACAATGAGCAGTTCTTC
CASSLVDSSYNEQFF
>TRBV28|-|TRBJ1-1|-
TGTGCCAGCAGTCGCAGGGGATTTGGGAACACTGAAGCTTTCTTT
CASSRRGFGNTEAFF
>TRBV19|-|TRBJ2-1|TRBD1
TGTGCCAGTAGTTTATATGGGACAGGGGGCCGGGAGCAGTTCTTC
CASSLYGTGGREQFF
>TRBV5-5|-|TRBJ1-5|TRBD1
TGTGCCAGCAGCTTGTCGAGACAGGGGACGAATCAGCCCCAGCATTTT
CASSLSRQGTNQPQHF
>TRBV5-6|-|TRBJ2-3|TRBD2
TGTGCCAGCAGCTTGGTACGTGCGGGGGGGCAGAGGGATACGCAGTATTTT
CASSLVRAGGQRDTQYF
>TRBV19|-|TRBJ2-7|TRBD2
TGTGCCAGTAGTAAAGTAGCGGGAGGAGACTACGAGCAGTACTTC
CASSKVAGGDYEQYF
>TRBV7-9|few|TRBJ2-2|-
TGTGCCAGCAGCTTATCACGAGGGGAGCTGTTTTTT
CASSLSRGELFF
>TRBV7-2|-|TRBJ1-2|TRBD1
TGTGCCAGCAGCTTACGGGCAACAGGGGTCAACTATGGCTACACCTTC
CASSLRATGVNYGYTF
>TRBV5-1|-|TRBJ2-1|TRBD2
TGCGCCAGCAGCTCCCCCCTGACTAGCGGGCACAATGAGCAGTTCTTC
CASSSPLTSGHNEQFF
>TRBV11-2|-|TRBJ1-6|-
TGTGCCAGCAGGTTTAGGGAGATACTGGGGTCACCCCTCCACTTT
CASRFREILGSPLHF
>TRBV19|-|TRBJ1-2|-
TGTGCCAGTAGTATCTTGACAGGTTATGGCTACACCTTC
CASSILTGYGYTF
>TRBV6-5|few|TRBJ2-7|-
TGTGCCAGCAGCTCCTCCGGGGCAGGGGGGTTGGAGCAGTACTTC
CASSSSGAGGLEQYF
>TRBV28|-|TRBJ1-2|TRBD1
TGTGCCAGCAGCACAGGGACAGCCATTAACTATGGCTACACCTTC
CASSTGTAINYGYTF
>TRBV6-5|-|TRBJ1-6|-
TGTGCCAGCAGTTATGTGGGTAATTCACCCCTCCACTTT
CASSYVGNSPLHF
>TRBV19|few|TRBJ2-1|-
TGTGCCAGTAGTACCCTCAGCTGGGGGCAGTTCTTC
CASSTLSWGQFF
>TRBV7-3|once|TRBJ2-1|-
TGTGCCAGCAGCTTTGAGCGGCGGCCCTCCTACAATGAGCAGTTCTTC
CASSFERRPSYNEQFF
>TRBV19|few|TRBJ2-7|-
TGTGCCAGTAGTTTCTTACTGGCCCACGAGCAGTACTTC
CASSFLLAHEQYF
>TRBV4-3|-|TRBJ2-1|-
TGCGCCAGCAGCACTACTAGGTTAAATGAGCAGTTCTTC
CASSTTRLNEQFF
>TRBV6-5|few|TRBJ1-2|-
TGTGCCAGCAGTGGTCATGAGGGAAACTATGGCTACACCTTC
CASSGHEGNYGYTF
>TRBV4-3|-|TRBJ2-7|TRBD1
TGCGCCAGCAGCCATCGACAGGGTACCTACGAGCAGTACTTC
CASSHRQGTYEQYF
>TRBV7-3|-|TRBJ2-7|-
TGTGCCAGCAGCTTGGGTGACGAGCAGTACTTC
CASSLGDEQYF
>TRBV6-5|-|TRBJ2-4|-
TGTGCCTGCGGACAGCACCGAGATAACATTCAGTACTTC
CACGQHRDNIQYF
>TRBV6-6|many|TRBJ2-1|TRBD1
TGTGCCAGCAGACCAGGACAGGGGGCCAATGAGCAGTTCTTC
CASRPGQGANEQFF
>TRBV9|few|TRBJ1-1|-
TGTGCCAGCAGCGTAGAGCCTCAGGGATTAAGGACTGAAGCTTTCTTT
CASSVEPQGLRTEAFF
>TRBV19|few|TRBJ2-3|-
TGTGCCAGTAGTAACCTAGCTGACCTGCGGGATACGCAGTATTTT
CASSNLADLRDTQYF
>TRBV5-6|few|TRBJ1-3|-
TGTGCCAGCAGCTTGTCGGCCGTCTCTGGAAACACCATATATTTT
CASSLSAVSGNTIYF
>TRBV5-6|-|TRBJ1-6|-
TGTGCCAGCAGCTTGGTAGGGGATCGGGATTCACCCCTCCACTTT
CASSLVGDRDSPLHF
>TRBV14|-|TRBJ2-1|TRBD1
TGTGCCAGCAGCCAAGTTAGGGGGCCCAATGAGCAGTTCTTC
CASSQVRGPNEQFF
>TRBV2|-|TRBJ2-7|-
TGTGCCAGCAGCCCCGCGGACAGCCGAACGAACTACGAGCAGTACTTC
CASSPADSRTNYEQYF
>TRBV4-1|-|TRBJ1-4|-
TGCGCCAGCAGCCCAGGTCCGGCCGTAGGAGAAAAACTGTTTTTT
CASSPGPAVGEKLFF
>TRBV6-1|-|TRBJ1-1|-
TGTGCCAGCAGCCGCCCTGGGGGCATCACTGAAGCTTTCTTT
CASSRPGGITEAFF
>TRBV30|-|TRBJ2-5|TRBD2
TGTGCCTGGAGTGTAAGGCCTAGCGGGAGGGCCTGGCAAGAGACCCAGTACTTC
CAWSVRPSGRAWQETQYF
>TRBV7-9|-|TRBJ1-6|TRBD1
TGTGCCAGCAGCTCCGGACAGGGATACGATTCACCCCTCCACTTT
CASSSGQGYDSPLHF
>TRBV19|few|TRBJ2-4|TRBD1
TGTGCCAGTAGTCAGACCTCACCGGGACAGGGATTCGGCAAAAACATTCAGTACTTC
CASSQTSPGQGFGKNIQYF
>TRBV29-1|-|TRBJ1-1|TRBD1
TGCAGCGTTGGGGGGGACAGGGGCACTGAAGCTTTCTTT
CSVGGDRGTEAFF